This TCR beta chain stems from a study of PD-L1 blockade in urothelial cancer. For the study at large: At 3 weeks (second dose) and 6 weeks after starting treatment, blood was analyzed.

Synthetic TCR analog templates were spiked into each PCR. Clones were read by immunoSEQ multiplex PCR, and TCRdb kept only the in-frame ones, dropping some. In the table there are 70,000 or so clones, around 90% of which are singletons. Patients each gave 1 to 8 samples, pretreatment and on-treatment. This CDR3 comprises 14 residues. V was pared by 1 base and J by 7 bases, with 7 bases of the junction left unmatched. The germline CDR1 and CDR2 sequences are LGHNA and YSLEER. The receptor's source is a man aged 55 to 70 with urothelial cancer. The chain employs TRBV4-3 and TRBJ2-7; the match to TRBD2 covers 7 bases. Source: PBMCs, taken around atezolizumab (anti-PD-L1) treatment. The CDR3 nucleotides are TGCGCCAGCAGCCAAGGTACAGGCGGGAGAGAGCAGTACTTC. Translating it yields CASSQGTGGREQYF.